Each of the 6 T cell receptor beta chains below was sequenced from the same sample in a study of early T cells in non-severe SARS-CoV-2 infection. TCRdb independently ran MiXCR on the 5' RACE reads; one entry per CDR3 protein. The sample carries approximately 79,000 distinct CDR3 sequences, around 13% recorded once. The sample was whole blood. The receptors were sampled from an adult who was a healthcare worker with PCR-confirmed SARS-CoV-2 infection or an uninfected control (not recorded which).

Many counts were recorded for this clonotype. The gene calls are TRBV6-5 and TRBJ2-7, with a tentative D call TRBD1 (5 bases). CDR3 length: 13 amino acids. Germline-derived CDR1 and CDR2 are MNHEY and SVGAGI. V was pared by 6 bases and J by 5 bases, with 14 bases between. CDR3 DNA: TGTGCCAGCAGAACTCCGGACACGGACGAGCAGTACTTC. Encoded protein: CASRTPDTDEQYF.

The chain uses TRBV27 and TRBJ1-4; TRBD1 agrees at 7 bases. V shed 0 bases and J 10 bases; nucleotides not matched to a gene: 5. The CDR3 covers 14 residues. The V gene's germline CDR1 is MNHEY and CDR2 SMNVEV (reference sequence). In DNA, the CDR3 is TGTGCCAGCAGTTTATCTGCAGGGGGAGGAAAACTGTTTTTT. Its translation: CASSLSAGGGKLFF. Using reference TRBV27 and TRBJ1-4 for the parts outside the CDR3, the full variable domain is EAQVTQNPRYLITVTGKKLTVTCSQNMNHEYMSWYRQDPGLGLRQIYYSMNVEVTDKGDVPEGYKVSRKEKRNFPLILESPSPNQTSLYFCASSLSAGGGKLFFGSGTQLSVL.

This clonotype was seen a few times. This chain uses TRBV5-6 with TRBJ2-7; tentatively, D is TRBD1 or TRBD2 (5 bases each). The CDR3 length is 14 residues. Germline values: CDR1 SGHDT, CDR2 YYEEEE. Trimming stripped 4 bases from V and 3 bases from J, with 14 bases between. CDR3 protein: CASSRGAEFYEQYF. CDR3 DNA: TGTGCCAGCAGCCGAGGGGCGGAGTTCTACGAGCAGTACTTC.

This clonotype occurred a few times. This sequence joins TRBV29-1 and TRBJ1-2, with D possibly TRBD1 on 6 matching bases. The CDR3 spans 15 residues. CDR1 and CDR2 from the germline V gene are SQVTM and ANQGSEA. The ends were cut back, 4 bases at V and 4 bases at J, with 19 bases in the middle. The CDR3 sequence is CSVAMISGAAYGYTF. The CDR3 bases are TGCAGCGTTGCCATGATATCAGGGGCTGCCTATGGCTACACCTTC.

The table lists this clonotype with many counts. CDR3: CASSQNLNTEAFF. CDR3 coding DNA: TGCGCCAGCAGTCAGAACCTGAACACTGAAGCTTTCTTT. The chain couples TRBV5-1 to TRBJ1-1; D gene ambiguous. CDR3 size: 13 residues. The ends were cut back, 5 bases at V and 0 bases at J, with 8 bases in the middle. Germline V gene sequence: CDR1 SGHRS, CDR2 YFSETQ.

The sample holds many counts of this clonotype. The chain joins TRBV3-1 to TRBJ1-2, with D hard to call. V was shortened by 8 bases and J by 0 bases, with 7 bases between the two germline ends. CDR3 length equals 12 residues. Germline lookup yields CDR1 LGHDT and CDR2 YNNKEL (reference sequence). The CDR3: CASHHPNYGYTF. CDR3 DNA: TGTGCCAGCCACCATCCTAACTATGGCTACACCTTC. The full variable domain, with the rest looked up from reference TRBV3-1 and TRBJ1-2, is DTAVSQTPKYLVTQMGNDKSIKCEQNLGHDTMYWYKQDSKKFLKIMFSYNNKELIINETVPNRFSPKSPDKAHLNLHINSLELGDSAVYFCASHHPNYGYTFGSGTRLTVV.